The 20 T cell receptor beta chains reported below all come from one sample, sequenced in a study of T-cell memory formation after mild COVID-19. MiXCR was run by TCRdb on the 5' RACE reads, yielding one entry per CDR3 protein. The sample lists around 250,000 distinct CDR3 sequences, roughly 16% occurring once. Sequencing input: PBMCs or a T cell subset sorted from them (not recorded which). These receptors came from a man between 18 and 35 years old who had mild COVID-19 (a few samples of this study predate the infection). Cell type and time point are not known.

The chain carries TRBV6-5 and TRBJ2-7; D might be TRBD1 (5 bases). The CDR3 extends over 14 amino acids. V gave up 2 bases and J gave up 4 bases, with 12 bases separating them. Germline CDR1 reads MNHEY; CDR2 reads SVGAGI. The CDR3 reads CASSYKGPMYEQYF. CDR3 bases: TGTGCCAGCAGTTACAAGGGGCCGATGTACGAGCAGTACTTC.

This chain connects TRBV5-1 to TRBJ1-1; TRBD1 might be the D (5 bases). The V gene's germline CDR1 is SGHRS and CDR2 YFSETQ. The V and J ends lost 1 base and 3 bases respectively, with 7 bases between them. The CDR3 has 13 amino acids. Written as DNA, the CDR3 is TGCGCCAGCAGCTTGAGGGGTTACACTGAAGCTTTCTTT. This codes for CASSLRGYTEAFF.

The V gene is TRBV5-1, the J gene TRBJ2-7; maybe TRBD1 (5 bases). The CDR3 is 13 amino acids. Trimming left V 4 bases short and J 1 base short, with 9 bases between. Germline V lookup: CDR1 SGHRS, CDR2 YFSETQ. CDR3 in DNA: TGCGCCAGCAGCCCGGACAATTCCTACGAGCAGTACTTC. The encoded protein is CASSPDNSYEQYF.

V gene TRBV15 combines with J gene TRBJ2-3; the D gene is possibly TRBD1 (5 bases). CDR1 and CDR2 from the germline V gene are LNHNV and YYDKDF (reference sequence). CDR3 length: 13 amino acids. The ends were cut back, 3 bases at V and 6 bases at J, with 10 bases in the middle. DNA for the CDR3: TGTGCCACCAGCAGTTCCAAGGGGGATACGCAGTATTTT. It translates to CATSSSKGDTQYF.

V is TRBV7-2 and J is TRBJ1-1; D possibly corresponds to TRBD1 (5 bases). The germline CDR1 and CDR2 sequences are SGHTA and FQGNSA. The CDR3 spans 14 residues. The V end lost 6 bases, the J end lost 1 base, and 12 bases lay between the germline ends. The CDR3, as DNA: TGTGCCAGCAGACCCGAGGGACGGAACACTGAAGCTTTCTTT. Translated, it gives CASRPEGRNTEAFF.

In this sample, this clonotype turned up a few times. The DNA for the CDR3 is TGCAGTGCTAGAGGCCAGGGGACTCGCAGGTCCTACAATGAGCAGTTCTTC. Translated, it gives CSARGQGTRRSYNEQFF. The rearrangement links TRBV20-1 to TRBJ2-1; D possibly matches TRBD1 or TRBD2 (6 bases each). In germline, CDR1 is DFQATT, CDR2 SNEGSKA (reference sequence). The CDR3 has 17 amino acids. Trimming left V 1 base short and J 1 base short, with 17 bases between.

The V and J genes are TRBV12-3 or TRBV12-4 and TRBJ2-3; 9 nucleotides agree with TRBD2. This CDR3 has 16 residues. J gave up 2 bases and V 3 bases, and 6 bases lay outside the gene matches. The CDR3: CASSFYLAGNTDTQYF. CDR3 sequence (DNA): TGTGCCAGCAGTTTTTACCTAGCGGGGAACACAGATACGCAGTATTTT.

The sample holds one count of this clonotype. J is TRBJ2-3 and V is TRBV29-1; D gene uncertain. CDR3 length: 12 residues. Germline CDR1 and CDR2: SQVTM and ANQGSEA. V was pared by 4 bases and J by 2 bases, with 7 bases between. CDR3 DNA: TGCAGCGTTGCCGCGGCCACAGATACGCAGTATTTT. It is translated as CSVAAATDTQYF.

This clonotype turned up a few times. The chain carries TRBV5-6 and TRBJ2-7, with TRBD1 identical over 7 bases. The CDR3 spans 14 residues. Germline V gene data show CDR1 as SGHDT and CDR2 as YYEEEE. Trimming took 4 bases from V and 0 from J; bases not matched to a gene: 4. CDR3 in amino acids: CASSPDRISYEQYF. CDR3 DNA sequence: TGTGCCAGCAGCCCGGACAGGATCTCCTACGAGCAGTACTTC.

This chain connects TRBV11-2 to TRBJ1-2, with 8 bases aligning to TRBD1. The CDR3 is 17 amino acids. Germline CDR1 SGHAT, CDR2 FQNNGV. V trimming: 6 bases; J trimming: 0 bases; junction bases outside the gene matches: 12. The chain's CDR3 is CASRQGQGREANYGYTF. Here the CDR3 DNA reads TGTGCCAGCAGACAAGGACAGGGACGGGAAGCTAACTATGGCTACACCTTC.

This clonotype was picked up a small number of times. The rearrangement joins TRBV12-3 or TRBV12-4 to TRBJ2-2; TRBD1 might be the D (6 bases). The CDR3 contains 14 residues. Trimming took off 5 bases at V and 5 bases at J, with 12 bases between the two ends. The CDR3 sequence is CASSQSTGTGELFF. In DNA form, the CDR3 reads TGTGCCAGCAGTCAATCTACAGGGACCGGGGAGCTGTTTTTT.

This clonotype was detected a few times. V usage is TRBV5-1 and J usage is TRBJ2-3, with 9 bases lining up with TRBD1. The CDR3 sequence is 15 residues long. The trim removed 0 bases at V and 6 bases at J, leaving 5 bases unmatched. CDR1 is SGHRS and CDR2 is YFSETQ in the germline V gene. DNA of the CDR3: TGCGCCAGCAGCTTGGGGGACAGGGATACGGATACGCAGTATTTT. It translates to CASSLGDRDTDTQYF.

This clonotype was recorded many times. This sequence joins TRBV15 and TRBJ2-3, with 9 nucleotides matching TRBD2. V lost 5 bases, J lost 0 bases, and 3 bases stayed unmatched. CDR1 is LNHNV and CDR2 is YYDKDF in the germline V gene (reference sequence). CDR3 length equals 15 residues. The CDR3: CATSGGLASTDTQYF. In nucleotides, the CDR3 is TGTGCCACCAGCGGAGGACTAGCGAGCACAGATACGCAGTATTTT.

This clonotype has more than one count but fewer than ten. CDR3 sequence: CASSFLPNEGETQYF. The CDR3 region has the DNA TGCGCCAGCAGCTTTCTGCCCAACGAGGGGGAGACCCAGTACTTC. The chain combines TRBV5-1 with TRBJ2-5; possibly TRBD1 or TRBD2 for D (5 bases each). The CDR3 totals 15 residues. Trimming shortened V by 2 bases and J by 5 bases, and 16 bases separated the two germline ends. From germline, CDR1 is SGHRS and CDR2 YFSETQ. Combining the CDR3 with reference TRBV5-1 and TRBJ2-5 gives the whole variable domain KAGVTQTPRYLIKTRGQQVTLSCSPISGHRSVSWYQQTPGQGLQFLFEYFSETQRNKGNFPGRFSGRQFSNSRSEMNVSTLELGDSALYLCASSFLPNEGETQYFGPGTRLLVL.

J is TRBJ1-1 and V is TRBV12-2. TRBV12-2 corresponds to a pseudogene. CDR3 length equals 15 residues. The CDR3 spells CASRLAWASDTEAFF. The CDR3 DNA follows: TGTGCAAGTCGCTTAGCGTGGGCCAGTGACACTGAAGCTTTCTTT.

V gene TRBV6-6 combines with J gene TRBJ1-2, with D tentatively TRBD1 (5 bases). CDR3 size: 16 residues. Looked up from germline, CDR1 is MNHNY and CDR2 is SVGAGI (reference sequence). Between the trimmed V and J ends, which lost 7 bases and 2 bases, there was a span of 20 bases. CDR3 protein: CASNNYGGAGNYGYTF. DNA for the CDR3: TGTGCCAGCAACAATTACGGAGGGGCAGGGAACTATGGCTACACCTTC.

The chain recombines TRBV7-2 with TRBJ2-5; no clear D. Germline V gives CDR1 SGHTA, CDR2 FQGNSA. The CDR3 consists of 16 residues. Deletions cut 0 bases from V and 3 bases from J, with 14 bases between. CDR3 DNA sequence: TGTGCCAGCAGCTTAGCGTGGCTTTCTGGAAAAGAGACCCAGTACTTC. Protein sequence: CASSLAWLSGKETQYF.

This clonotype was detected a few times. The V and J genes are TRBV5-6 and TRBJ2-7; D tentatively fits TRBD1 or TRBD2 (6 bases each). Germline CDR1 and CDR2: SGHDT and YYEEEE. CDR3 size: 15 residues. Trimming took 4 bases from V and 2 from J, leaving 16 bases between them. CDR3 in DNA: TGTGCCAGCAGCAGCCCTCTCGGGGGCACCTACGAGCAGTACGTC. Its protein is CASSSPLGGTYEQYV.

The CDR3 DNA reads TGTGCCAGCAGCAAAACCCCGCCGGATGGCTACACCTTC. Translation: CASSKTPPDGYTF. The rearrangement joins TRBV7-2 to TRBJ1-2, with unresolved D. The CDR3 has 13 residues. Germline-derived CDR1 and CDR2 are SGHTA and FQGNSA. Trimming cost V 5 bases and J 6 bases, with 13 bases left between them.

This chain joins TRBV6-5 and TRBJ1-5; TRBD1 is a possible D gene (5 bases). Germline CDR1 and CDR2: MNHEY and SVGAGI. The CDR3 extends over 13 amino acids. V lost 4 bases, J lost 6 bases, and 10 bases lay in between. The CDR3 sequence: CASSLSGTQPQHF. The CDR3 DNA follows: TGTGCCAGCAGTTTATCAGGGACTCAGCCCCAGCATTTT.